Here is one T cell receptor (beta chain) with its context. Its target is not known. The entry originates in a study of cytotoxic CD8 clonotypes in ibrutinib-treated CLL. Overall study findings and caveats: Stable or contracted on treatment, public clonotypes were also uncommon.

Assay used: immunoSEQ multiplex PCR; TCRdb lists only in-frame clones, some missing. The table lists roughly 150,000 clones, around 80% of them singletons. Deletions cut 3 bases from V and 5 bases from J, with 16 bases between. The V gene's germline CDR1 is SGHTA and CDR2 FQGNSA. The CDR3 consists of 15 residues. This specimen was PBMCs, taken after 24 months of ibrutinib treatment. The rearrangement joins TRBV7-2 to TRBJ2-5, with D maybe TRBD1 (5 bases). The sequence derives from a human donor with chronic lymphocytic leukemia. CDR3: CASSFRKGLVETQYF. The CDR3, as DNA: TGTGCCAGCAGCTTCCGTAAGGGGCTGGTCGAGACCCAGTACTTC.